Here is one T cell receptor beta chain with its context. For sorted subsets, approximately 0.2 ug DNA per replicate equaled about 30,000 T cell genomes. Profiled with immunoSEQ multiplex PCR; TCRdb holds only in-frame clones, not every one. The table includes a few million clones, over 85% detected once. This specimen comes from a study of shared clonotypes between healthy human individuals. At the level of the study: For every donor, three CD4 naive, three CD4 memory, two CD8 naive and one CD8 memory plates were used.

Naive-designated CD8 cells lacked CD45RO, were positively enriched for CCR7, and omitted terminally differentiated effector memory CD45RA+ cells. All donors were Caucasian adults living in Nashville, Tennessee. CDR1 is SGDLS and CDR2 is YYNGEE in the germline V gene. This CDR3 has 15 residues. The chain joins TRBV9 to TRBJ2-5; no firm D call. The J call may be wrong; the DNA end is better matched by TRBJ2-7. The specimen sequenced was naive CD8+ T cells from PBMCs. The TCR originated in a man aged 18 to 29 in good health. Some clones in this sample may be carry-over from other donors' samples. The CDR3 loop reads CASSVGASLTHEQYF. In nucleotides, the CDR3 is TGTGCCAGCAGCGTAGGGGCATCGCTTACCCACGAGCAGTACTTC.